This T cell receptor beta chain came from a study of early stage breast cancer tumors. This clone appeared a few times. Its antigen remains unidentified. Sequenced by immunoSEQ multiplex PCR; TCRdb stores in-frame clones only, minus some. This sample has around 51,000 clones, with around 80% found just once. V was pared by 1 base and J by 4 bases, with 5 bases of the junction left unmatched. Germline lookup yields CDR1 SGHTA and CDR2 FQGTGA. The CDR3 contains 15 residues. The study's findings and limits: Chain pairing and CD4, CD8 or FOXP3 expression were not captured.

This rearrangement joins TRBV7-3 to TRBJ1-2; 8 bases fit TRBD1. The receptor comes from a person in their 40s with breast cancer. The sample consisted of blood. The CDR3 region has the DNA TGTGCCAGCAGCTTAAGTGGGACAGGTAGCTATGGCTACACCTTC. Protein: CASSLSGTGSYGYTF.